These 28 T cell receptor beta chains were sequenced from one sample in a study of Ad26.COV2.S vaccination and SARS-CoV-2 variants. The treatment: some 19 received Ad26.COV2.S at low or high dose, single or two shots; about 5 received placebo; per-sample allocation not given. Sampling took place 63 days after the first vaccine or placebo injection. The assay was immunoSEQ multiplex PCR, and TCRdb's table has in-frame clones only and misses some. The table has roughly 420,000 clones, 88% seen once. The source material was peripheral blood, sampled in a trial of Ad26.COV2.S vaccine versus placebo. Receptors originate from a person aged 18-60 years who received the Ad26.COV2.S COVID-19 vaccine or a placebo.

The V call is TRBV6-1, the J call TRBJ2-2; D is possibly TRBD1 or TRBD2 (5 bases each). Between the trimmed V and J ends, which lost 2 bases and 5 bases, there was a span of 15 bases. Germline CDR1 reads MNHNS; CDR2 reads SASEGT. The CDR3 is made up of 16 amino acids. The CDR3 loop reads CASSEPRQGGTGELFF. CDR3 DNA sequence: TGTGCCAGCAGTGAACCCCGGCAGGGCGGGACCGGGGAGCTGTTTTTT.

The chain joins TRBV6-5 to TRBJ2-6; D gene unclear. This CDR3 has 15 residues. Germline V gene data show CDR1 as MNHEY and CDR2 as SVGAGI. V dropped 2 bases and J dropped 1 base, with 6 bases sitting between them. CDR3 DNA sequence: TGTGCCAGCAGTTACGGCCTATCTGGGGCCAACGTCCTGACTTTC. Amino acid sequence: CASSYGLSGANVLTF.

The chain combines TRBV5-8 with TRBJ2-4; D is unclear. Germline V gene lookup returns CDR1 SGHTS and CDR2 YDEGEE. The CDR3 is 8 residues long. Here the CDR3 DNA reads TGTGGGGCAAACATTCAGTACTTC. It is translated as CGANIQYF.

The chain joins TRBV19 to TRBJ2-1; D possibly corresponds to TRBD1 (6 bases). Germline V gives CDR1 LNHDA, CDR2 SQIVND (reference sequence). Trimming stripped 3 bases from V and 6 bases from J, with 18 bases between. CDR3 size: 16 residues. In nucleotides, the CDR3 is TGTGCCAGTAGTATCCGCGACAGGATGGCGGTCAATGAGCAGTTCTTC. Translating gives CASSIRDRMAVNEQFF. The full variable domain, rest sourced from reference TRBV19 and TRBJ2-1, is DGGITQSPKYLFRKEGQNVTLSCEQNLNHDAMYWYRQDPGQGLRLIYYSQIVNDFQKGDIAEGYSVSREKKESFPLTVTSAQKNPTAFYLCASSIRDRMAVNEQFFGPGTRLTVL.

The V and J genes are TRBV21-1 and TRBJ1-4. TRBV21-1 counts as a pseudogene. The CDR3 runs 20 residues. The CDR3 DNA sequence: TGTGCCAGCAGCAAATTGAGGACCGACAACACGACCCCAACTAATGAAAAACTGTTTTTT. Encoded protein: CASSKLRTDNTTPTNEKLFF.

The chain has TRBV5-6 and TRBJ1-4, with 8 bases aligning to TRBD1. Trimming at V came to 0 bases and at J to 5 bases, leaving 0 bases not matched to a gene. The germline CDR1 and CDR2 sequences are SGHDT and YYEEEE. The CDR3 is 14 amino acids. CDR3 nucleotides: TGTGCCAGCAGCTTGGGGACAGGGAATGAAAAACTGTTTTTT. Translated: CASSLGTGNEKLFF. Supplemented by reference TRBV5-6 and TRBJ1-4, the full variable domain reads DAGVTQSPTHLIKTRGQQVTLRCSPKSGHDTVSWYQQALGQGPQFIFQYYEEEERQRGNFPDRFSGHQFPNYSSELNVNALLLGDSALYLCASSLGTGNEKLFFGSGTQLSVL.

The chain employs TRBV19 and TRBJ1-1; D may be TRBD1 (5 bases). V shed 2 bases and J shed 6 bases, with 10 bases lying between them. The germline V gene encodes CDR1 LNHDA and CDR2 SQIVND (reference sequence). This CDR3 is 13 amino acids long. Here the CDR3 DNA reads TGTGCCAGTAGTATACAGGGCTCCGCTGAAGCTTTCTTT. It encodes CASSIQGSAEAFF.

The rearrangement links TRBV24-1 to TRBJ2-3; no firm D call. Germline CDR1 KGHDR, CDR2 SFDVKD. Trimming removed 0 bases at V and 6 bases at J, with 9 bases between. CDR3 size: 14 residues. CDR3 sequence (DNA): TGTGCCACCAGTGATTTGGGCGGAATGGATACGCAGTATTTT. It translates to CATSDLGGMDTQYF.

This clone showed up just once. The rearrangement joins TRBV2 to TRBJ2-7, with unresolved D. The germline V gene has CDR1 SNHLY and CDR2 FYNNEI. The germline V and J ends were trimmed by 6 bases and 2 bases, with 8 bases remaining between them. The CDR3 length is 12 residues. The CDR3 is CASSRVAYEQYF. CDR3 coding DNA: TGTGCCAGCAGCCGGGTTGCCTACGAGCAGTACTTC.

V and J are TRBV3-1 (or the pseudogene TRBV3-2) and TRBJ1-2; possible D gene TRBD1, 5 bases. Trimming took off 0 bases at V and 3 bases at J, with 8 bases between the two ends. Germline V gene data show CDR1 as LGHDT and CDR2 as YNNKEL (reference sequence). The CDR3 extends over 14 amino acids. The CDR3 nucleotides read TGTGCCAGCAGCCAAGATGTGGGGGACTATGGCTACACCTTC. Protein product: CASSQDVGDYGYTF.

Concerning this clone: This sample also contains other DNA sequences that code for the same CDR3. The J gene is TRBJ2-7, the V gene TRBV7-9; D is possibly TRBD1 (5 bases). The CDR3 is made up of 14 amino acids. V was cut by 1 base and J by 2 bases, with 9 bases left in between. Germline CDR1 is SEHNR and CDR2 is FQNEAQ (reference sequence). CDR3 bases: TGTGCCAGCAGCTTAGGGGCAGGGCCCTACGAGCAGTACTTC. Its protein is CASSLGAGPYEQYF.

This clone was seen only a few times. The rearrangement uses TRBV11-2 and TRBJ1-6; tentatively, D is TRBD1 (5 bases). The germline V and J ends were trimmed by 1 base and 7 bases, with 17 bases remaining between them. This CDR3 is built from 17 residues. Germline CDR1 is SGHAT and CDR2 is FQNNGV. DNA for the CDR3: TGTGCCAGCAGCTTAGTGTCGGCAGGGAACCGGAATTCACCCCTCCACTTT. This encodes CASSLVSAGNRNSPLHF.

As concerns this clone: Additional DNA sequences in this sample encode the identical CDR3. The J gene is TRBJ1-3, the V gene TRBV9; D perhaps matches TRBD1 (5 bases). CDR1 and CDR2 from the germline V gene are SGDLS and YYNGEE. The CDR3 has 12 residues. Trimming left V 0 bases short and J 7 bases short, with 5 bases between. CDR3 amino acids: CASSVEGNTIYF. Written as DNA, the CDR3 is TGTGCCAGCAGCGTAGAGGGGAACACCATATATTTT.

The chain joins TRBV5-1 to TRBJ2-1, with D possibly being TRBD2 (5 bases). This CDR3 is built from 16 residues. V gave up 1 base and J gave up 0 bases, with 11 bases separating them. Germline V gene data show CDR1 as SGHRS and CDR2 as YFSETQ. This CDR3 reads CASSLIRGSSYNEQFF. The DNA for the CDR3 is TGCGCCAGCAGCTTGATCCGAGGGAGCTCCTACAATGAGCAGTTCTTC. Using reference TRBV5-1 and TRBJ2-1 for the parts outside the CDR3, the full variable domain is KAGVTQTPRYLIKTRGQQVTLSCSPISGHRSVSWYQQTPGQGLQFLFEYFSETQRNKGNFPGRFSGRQFSNSRSEMNVSTLELGDSALYLCASSLIRGSSYNEQFFGPGTRLTVL.

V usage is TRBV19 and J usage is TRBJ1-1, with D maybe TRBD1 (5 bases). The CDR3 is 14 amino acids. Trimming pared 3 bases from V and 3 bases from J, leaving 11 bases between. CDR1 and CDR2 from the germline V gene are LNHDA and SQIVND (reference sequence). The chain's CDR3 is CASSIFGRDTEAFF. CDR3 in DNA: TGTGCCAGTAGTATTTTTGGCAGGGACACTGAAGCTTTCTTT. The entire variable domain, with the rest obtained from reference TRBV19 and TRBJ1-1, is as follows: DGGITQSPKYLFRKEGQNVTLSCEQNLNHDAMYWYRQDPGQGLRLIYYSQIVNDFQKGDIAEGYSVSREKKESFPLTVTSAQKNPTAFYLCASSIFGRDTEAFFGQGTRLTVV.

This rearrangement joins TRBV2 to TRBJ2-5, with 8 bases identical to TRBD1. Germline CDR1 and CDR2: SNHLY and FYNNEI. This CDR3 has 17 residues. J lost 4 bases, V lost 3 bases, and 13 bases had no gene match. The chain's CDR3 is CASSDIGRTGLLETQYF. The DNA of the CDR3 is TGTGCCAGCAGTGATATAGGCCGGACAGGGTTATTAGAGACCCAGTACTTC.

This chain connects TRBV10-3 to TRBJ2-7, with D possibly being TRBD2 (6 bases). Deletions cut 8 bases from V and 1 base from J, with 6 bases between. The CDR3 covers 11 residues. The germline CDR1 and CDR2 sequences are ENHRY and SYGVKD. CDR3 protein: CAIGRSYEQYF. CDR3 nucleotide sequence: TGTGCCATCGGGAGGTCCTACGAGCAGTACTTC.

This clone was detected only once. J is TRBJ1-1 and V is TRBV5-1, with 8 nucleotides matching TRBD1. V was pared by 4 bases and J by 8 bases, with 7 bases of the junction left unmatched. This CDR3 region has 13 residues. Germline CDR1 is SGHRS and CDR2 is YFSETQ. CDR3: CASSVTGAKEAFF. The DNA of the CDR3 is TGCGCCAGCAGCGTGACAGGGGCGAAGGAAGCTTTCTTT.

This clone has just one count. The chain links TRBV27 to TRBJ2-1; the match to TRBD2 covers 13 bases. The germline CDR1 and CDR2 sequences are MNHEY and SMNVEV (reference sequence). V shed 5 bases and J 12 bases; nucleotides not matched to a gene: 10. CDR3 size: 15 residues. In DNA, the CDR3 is TGTGCCAGCAGTCCTGGACTAGCGGGGGCCTTCGGGCAGTTCTTC. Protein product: CASSPGLAGAFGQFF.

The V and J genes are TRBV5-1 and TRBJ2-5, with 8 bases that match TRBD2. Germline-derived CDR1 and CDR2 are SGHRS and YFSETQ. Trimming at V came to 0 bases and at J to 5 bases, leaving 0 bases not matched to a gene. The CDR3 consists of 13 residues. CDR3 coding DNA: TGCGCCAGCAGCTTGGGCGGGAGGGAGACCCAGTACTTC. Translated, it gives CASSLGGRETQYF.

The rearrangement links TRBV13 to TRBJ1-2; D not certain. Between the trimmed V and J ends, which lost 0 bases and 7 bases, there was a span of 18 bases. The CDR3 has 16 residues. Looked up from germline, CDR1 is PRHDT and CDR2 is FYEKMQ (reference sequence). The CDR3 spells CASSLGWSVEGGGYTF. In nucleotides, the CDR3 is TGTGCCAGCAGCTTAGGCTGGAGTGTAGAAGGTGGTGGCTACACCTTC.

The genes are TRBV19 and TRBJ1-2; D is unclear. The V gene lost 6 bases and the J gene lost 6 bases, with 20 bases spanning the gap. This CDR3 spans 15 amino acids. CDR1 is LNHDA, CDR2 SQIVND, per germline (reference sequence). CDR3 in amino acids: CASREPGAYDDGYTF. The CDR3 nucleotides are TGTGCCAGTAGAGAGCCGGGAGCTTACGATGATGGCTACACCTTC.

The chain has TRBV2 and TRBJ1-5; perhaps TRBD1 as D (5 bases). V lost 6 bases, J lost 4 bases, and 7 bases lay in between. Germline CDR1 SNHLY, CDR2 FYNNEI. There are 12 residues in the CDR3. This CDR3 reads CASRGRNQPQHF. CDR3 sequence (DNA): TGTGCCAGCAGGGGACGAAATCAGCCCCAGCATTTT. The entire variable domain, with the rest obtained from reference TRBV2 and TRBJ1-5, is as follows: EPEVTQTPSHQVTQMGQEVILRCVPISNHLYFYWYRQILGQKVEFLVSFYNNEISEKSEIFDDQFSVERPDGSNFTLKIRSTKLEDSAMYFCASRGRNQPQHFGDGTRLSIL.

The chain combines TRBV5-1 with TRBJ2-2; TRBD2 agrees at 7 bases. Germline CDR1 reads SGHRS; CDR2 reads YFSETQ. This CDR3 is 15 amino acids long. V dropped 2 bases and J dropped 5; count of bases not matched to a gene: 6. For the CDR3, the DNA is TGCGCCAGCAGCTTCATGGGAGGGGAAACCGGGGAGCTGTTTTTT. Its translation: CASSFMGGETGELFF.

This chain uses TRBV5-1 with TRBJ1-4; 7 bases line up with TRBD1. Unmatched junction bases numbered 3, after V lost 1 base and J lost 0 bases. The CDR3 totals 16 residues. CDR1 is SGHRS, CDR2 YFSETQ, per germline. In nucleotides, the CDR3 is TGCGCCAGCAGCTTGACAGGGGACGCAACTAATGAAAAACTGTTTTTT. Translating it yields CASSLTGDATNEKLFF.

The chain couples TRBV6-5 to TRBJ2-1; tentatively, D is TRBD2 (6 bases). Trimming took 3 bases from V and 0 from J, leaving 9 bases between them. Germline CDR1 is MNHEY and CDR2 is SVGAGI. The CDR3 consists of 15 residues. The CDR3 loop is CASSYSGDSYNEQFF. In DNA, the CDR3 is TGTGCCAGCAGTTATTCGGGGGACTCCTACAATGAGCAGTTCTTC.

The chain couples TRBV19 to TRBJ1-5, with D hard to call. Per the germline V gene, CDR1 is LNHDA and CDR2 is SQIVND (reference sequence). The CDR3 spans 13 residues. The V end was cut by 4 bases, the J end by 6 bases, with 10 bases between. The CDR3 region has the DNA TGTGCCAGTAGTACCTCGGGAGCTCAGCCCCAGCATTTT. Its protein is CASSTSGAQPQHF.

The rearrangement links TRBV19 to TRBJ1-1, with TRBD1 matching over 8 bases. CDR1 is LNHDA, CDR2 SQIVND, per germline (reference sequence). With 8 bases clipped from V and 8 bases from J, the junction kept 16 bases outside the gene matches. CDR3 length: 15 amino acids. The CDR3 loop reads CASGGTGSPNREAFF. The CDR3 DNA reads TGTGCCAGTGGAGGGACAGGCTCACCTAACAGGGAAGCTTTCTTT.